This T cell receptor beta chain originates from a study of T cell repertoires in cytomegalovirus infection. The wider study: Well-studied HLA-B-restricted CMV epitopes were used in the study alongside recently identified HLA-C-restricted ones. Public TCR beta signatures marked donors with CMV infection and the matching HLA. Findings of the study overall: Dominating the ex vivo response were TCR beta clonotypes that were CMV-specific and HLA-C-restricted.

As to this clonotype: Its matching antigen is unknown.

TCRdb re-called the reads through MiXCR, storing one row per CDR3 protein. In the table there are a few hundred thousand distinct CDR3 sequences, 40% of which are singletons. The input for sequencing was cultured PBMCs, taken from culture after CMV antigen stimulation. The receptor was derived from a human donor in good health (CMV status not recorded). Some clones in this sample may be carry-over from other donors' samples.

CDR3 loop: CASSLNLGTEAFF. The CDR3 DNA reads as TGTGCCAGCAGCTTAAATCTTGGCACTGAAGCTTTCTTT. The gene calls are TRBV7-9 and TRBJ1-1; D is unclear. From germline, CDR1 is SEHNR and CDR2 FQNEAQ (reference sequence). The CDR3 is made up of 13 amino acids. Between the trimmed V and J ends, which lost 2 bases and 4 bases, there was a span of 8 bases.